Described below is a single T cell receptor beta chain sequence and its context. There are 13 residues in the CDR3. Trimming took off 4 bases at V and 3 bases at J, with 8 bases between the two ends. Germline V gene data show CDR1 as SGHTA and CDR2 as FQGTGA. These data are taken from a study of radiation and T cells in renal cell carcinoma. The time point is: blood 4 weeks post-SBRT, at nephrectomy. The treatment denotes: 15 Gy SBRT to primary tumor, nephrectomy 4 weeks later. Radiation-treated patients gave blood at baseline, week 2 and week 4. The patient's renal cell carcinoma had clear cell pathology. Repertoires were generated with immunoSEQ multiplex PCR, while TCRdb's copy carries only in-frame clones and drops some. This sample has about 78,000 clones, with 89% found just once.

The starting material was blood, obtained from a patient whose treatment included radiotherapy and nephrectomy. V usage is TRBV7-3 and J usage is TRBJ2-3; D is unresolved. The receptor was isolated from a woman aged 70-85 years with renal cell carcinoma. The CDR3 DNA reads TGTGCCAGCAGCTACAGTTTTACAGATACGCAGTATTTT. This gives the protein CASSYSFTDTQYF.